The source of this T cell receptor (beta chain) is a study of blood T cell repertoires in COVID-19 (dated by TCRdb to about 2020). For the wider study: Collaborator samples came from the United States, Italy and Spain and covered acute and convalescent phases of COVID-19. The prospective study material was composed of cDNA or gDNA derived from T cells, B-cell-depleted T cells, or PBMCs. Subjects who had been exposed to COVID-19, were actively infected with it, or had recovered from it provided the deeply sampled blood TCRbeta repertoires that made up the dataset. The repertoires were released in a freely available public database meant as a resource for research on the immune response to SARS-CoV-2. The samples were drawn from two sources: the first 160 participants of the ongoing ImmuneRACE study, and 1,000 to 1,500 subjects contributed by 6 global collaborators. Sample metadata almost always included a de-identified subject ID, COVID-19 status, age in years and sex. Where HLA class I and class II types were available, the types were taken from metadata supplied by the sample provider, not from assay-based typing. Paper-wide results and their limitations: Clinical and demographic metadata were provided uncurated, with the amount varying by source and participant.

Each collaborating institution followed its own protocols to collect whole blood in K2EDTA tubes. For TCRbeta analysis, collaborators shipped samples as frozen whole blood, isolated PBMCs, or DNA extracted from either of those sample types. From the cysteine through the phenylalanine, the CDR3 covers 15 amino acids. The sequence is cut down to CDR3 DNA, 45 bases in frame from base 1. The germline V gene provides CDR1 SGHRS and CDR2 YFSETQ. Trimming takes 3 bases off V and 9 bases off J; junction bases not matched to a gene: 5. Concerning this clone: No antigen is known for it. The record has no base qualities; no much larger clone is one base away.

TCRbeta CDR3 regions were amplified from genomic DNA by means of the immunoSEQ Assay, a bias-controlled multiplex PCR. For the original study's pipeline: The number of nucleated cells in each sample was estimated by amplification of reference gene primers within the assay. To quantify the absolute abundance of each unique TCRbeta CDR3 rearrangement, sequence reads were collapsed and filtered. For each sample, productive Simpson clonality was calculated by taking the square root of Simpson's diversity index across productive rearrangements. TCRdb's version of the immuneACCESS table is confined to in-frame rearrangements and falls short of the full clone set. An unresolved V gene accounts for under half of the shortfall where checked; the remainder is of unknown origin. The DNA gave D and trimming, while V, J and clone size come from that table. The sample table lists about 490,000 clones, approximately 85% of them with a count of one. The top ten constitute approximately 2.9% of the sample.

The TCR originated in a human donor in a cohort sampled during active COVID-19. Input material: peripheral blood. Recombination linked TRBV5-1 to TRBJ2-1, with 14 bases matching TRBD2. The CDR3 reads as follows: CASSWGLAGAVEQFF. In nucleotides, the sequence is TGCGCCAGCAGCTGGGGACTAGCGGGAGCCGTTGAGCAGTTCTTC.